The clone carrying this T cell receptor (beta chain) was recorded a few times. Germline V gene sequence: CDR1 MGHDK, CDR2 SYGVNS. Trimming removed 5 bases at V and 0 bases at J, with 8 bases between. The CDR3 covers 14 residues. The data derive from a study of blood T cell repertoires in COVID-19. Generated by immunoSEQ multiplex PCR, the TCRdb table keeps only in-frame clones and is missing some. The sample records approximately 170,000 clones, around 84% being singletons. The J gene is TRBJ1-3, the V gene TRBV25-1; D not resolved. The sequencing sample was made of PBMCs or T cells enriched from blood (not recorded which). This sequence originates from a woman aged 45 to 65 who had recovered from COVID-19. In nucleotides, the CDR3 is TGTGCCAGCAGTAAAGACACCTCTGGAAACACCATATATTTT. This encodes CASSKDTSGNTIYF.